This T cell receptor (beta chain) was captured by sequencing in a study of T cell repertoires in cytomegalovirus infection. This CDR3 region has 12 residues. Germline assignment: CDR1 SGHAT and CDR2 FQNNGV. The junction had 0 bases not matched to a gene; V was cut back by 3 bases and J by 5 bases. The table lists this clonotype with a few counts. TCRdb reprocessed the reads via MiXCR and lists one record per CDR3 protein. The table lists 170,000 or so distinct CDR3 sequences, approximately 15% of them singletons, with over 25% in the top ten. V gene TRBV11-2 combines with J gene TRBJ2-7; 8 positions match TRBD1. Material for sequencing was PBMCs. The TCR originated in a human donor in good health (CMV status not recorded). Some clones in this sample may be carry-over from other donors' samples. The DNA for the CDR3 is TGTGCCAGCAGCTTGGACAGGGACGAGCAGTACTTC. Its protein product is CASSLDRDEQYF. The full variable domain, rest sourced from reference TRBV11-2 and TRBJ2-7, is EAGVAQSPRYKIIEKRQSVAFWCNPISGHATLYWYQQILGQGPKLLIQFQNNGVVDDSQLPKDRFSAERLKGVDSTLKIQPAKLEDSAVYLCASSLDRDEQYFGPGTRLTVT.